The present T cell receptor beta chain was sequenced within a study of shared clonotypes between healthy human individuals (dated by TCRdb to about 2020). Concerning the study at large: Three men and two women, aged 18 to 49 years, made up the cohort. Per donor, three plates each were used for CD4 naive and CD4 memory, two for CD8 naive, and one for CD8 memory. The study deeply sequenced blood TCR repertoires of about 5 healthy adults to estimate repertoire size and the extent of clonotype sharing between individuals. To increase sequencing depth and limit assay-specific biases, TCR repertoire library preparation and sequencing were carried out by different laboratories using diverse techniques. Per donor, leukapheresis produced somewhere between about 0.94 and 9 billion PBMCs.

To note about this clone: The antigen it recognizes is unknown. The sample holds no much larger clone one base away, and base qualities are not on file.

Using the deep immunoSEQ assay, TCR CDR3 regions were amplified from genomic DNA by multiplex PCR. Genomic DNA extracted from each cell subset was distributed evenly over all wells of several immunoSEQ 96-well plates, and each plate served as one replicate. For sorted subsets, 200 ng of genomic DNA, equivalent to around 30,000 T cell genomes, went into each replicate PCR. Purified libraries were measured with a Qubit 3.0 fluorometer, size-checked on a Bioanalyzer 2100, and measured again with the KAPA Library Quantification kit. Every immunoSEQ 96-well plate was sequenced on a dedicated single-read 150-cycle Illumina NextSeq 550 flow cell. Regarding the original processing steps: Because the immunoSEQ output held only junctional sequences and lacked quality scores, the filtering could not match the filtering applied to full-length reads. Sequences were annotated with PyIR, a Python wrapper for IgBLAST v1.9, and V/J genes and CDR3 were assigned using IMGT germline references. Reads were filtered out if the reads had weak V/J assignments (E-value above 1e-6), no CDR3, stop codons, out-of-frame junctions, or ambiguous translated residues. V3J clonotypes were defined by identical inferred V gene, J gene, and CDR3 amino acid sequence. Percentage overlap between repertoires was computed as shared unique clonotypes divided by the size of the smaller repertoire. Repertoire richness was assessed with RTK rarefaction, the Chao1 estimator, and Recon v2.1 estimates of unobserved clonotypes. Generation probabilities for all TCRbeta clonotypes obtained by the gDNA method from a handful of donors were computed using OLGA. The table comes from immuneACCESS by way of TCRdb, which keeps in-frame sequences with V and J called. Part of the clones is missing from these tables; in studies checked, under half for an unresolved V gene and the rest for unknown reasons. That table furnishes V, J and clone size, whereas the DNA furnished D and trimming. The sample yields about 1.1 million clones; more than 75% were counted once. Around 0.6% of the sample is held by the ten biggest clonotypes.

From a lookup of the germline V gene (reference sequence), CDR1 and CDR2 are LNHDA and SQIVND. The CDR3 starts with the cysteine, ends with the phenylalanine, and has 14 residues. CDR3 DNA is the only sequence kept; it has 42 bases, read in frame from the first base. V is pared back by 1 base and J by 7 bases, with 11 bases lying between the germline termini. The donors were healthy, HIV-negative adults who had no recently reported acute infections or vaccinations. Every donor was a Caucasian adult living in Nashville, Tennessee, USA. CD4+ T cells were enriched by magnetic negative selection; naive cells were then positively selected on CD45RA, and the negative fraction formed the memory subset. Blood was obtained by leukapheresis, after which PBMCs were separated by Ficoll-Histopaque density gradient centrifugation and cryopreserved in liquid nitrogen vapor phase. Analytical flow cytometry was used to check the purity and quantity of every magnetically sorted T cell population. Each sorted fraction had its genomic DNA isolated and then quantified by UV absorbance on a Nanodrop 2000c.

Summary of the overall study and its limitations: Higher generation probabilities were observed for clonotypes shared by all four sorted-subset donors than for non-shared clonotypes. Larger estimated clonotype richness was generally found for naive subsets than for memory subsets. When a few donors were compared, the shared fraction of clonotypes was approximately 5% for naive CD4, around 4% for naive CD8, roughly 2.5% for memory CD4, and roughly 0.4% for memory CD8. Pairwise subsampling indicated that sequencing depth was expected to affect the degree of clonotype sharing among donors. Incomplete sequencing was indicated by rarefaction of sorted-subset datasets, despite the large sequencing depth. Sampling was limited to blood, and TCR repertoires in tissue likely differ from TCR repertoires in blood. The small number of donors limited the genetic and exposure-history diversity represented.

The V gene is TRBV19 and the J gene is TRBJ1-5; the D region possibly corresponds to TRBD1 (6 bases align). The specimen was memory CD4+ T cells from PBMCs. The cell subset or site label, read with the paper, signifies: CD45RA-negative fraction. The clonotype originates from a man aged 18 to 29 in good health. Some clones in this sample may be carry-over from other donors' samples. CDR3 loop: CASSIVGGEQPQHF. The nucleotides read TGTGCCAGTAGTATAGTAGGGGGAGAACAGCCCCAGCATTTT.